This T cell receptor (beta chain) was obtained from a study of blood T cell repertoires in COVID-19. Study overall: The United States, Italy and Spain were the sources of the acute and convalescent COVID-19 samples. Nucleic acid was either cDNA or gDNA, and it came from T cells, B-cell-depleted T cells, or PBMCs.

Authors' data handling: Amplification of reference gene primers was used by the study to estimate nucleated cell counts. The protocol was immunoSEQ multiplex PCR, while the TCRdb copy is restricted to in-frame clones and leaves out a portion. V, J and clone size derive from that table, while D and trimming were established from the DNA sequence. The sample carries 150,000 or so clones, roughly 90% recorded once. This clone came up once. With 4 bases clipped from V and 5 bases from J, the junction kept 4 bases outside the gene matches. The CDR3 extends over 15 amino acids. In germline, CDR1 is SGHVS, CDR2 FNYEAQ.

The chain links TRBV7-6 to TRBJ2-2; 10 nucleotides agree with TRBD1. This sequence was found in a man between 60 and 75 years old with active or convalescent COVID-19. The sample comprised peripheral blood. CDR3 sequence: CASSSTGGGTGELFF. Written as DNA, the CDR3 is TGTGCCAGCAGCTCGACAGGGGGCGGGACCGGGGAGCTGTTTTTT.